These T cell receptor beta chains were read from a single sample in a study of blood T cell repertoires in COVID-19. Only in-frame clones appear in the TCRdb table, and some are missing; sequencing was by immunoSEQ multiplex PCR. The table lists about half a million clones, 80% to 90% of them singletons. What was sequenced was peripheral blood. Receptors originate from a human donor in a cohort sampled during active COVID-19. The CDR3 runs from the conserved cysteine through the conserved F or W. The D gene is left open where the match is weak. The size of a clone is reported for some rows only, either as once, few or many, or as a class for expanded clones.

cdr3_nt,cdr3_aa,v_call,d_call,j_call,cdr3_length,clone_size
TGTGCCAGCAGTTCGTACCAGGGTGTGTACGAGCAGTACTTC,CASSSYQGVYEQYF,TRBV6-5,-,TRBJ2-7,14,-
TGTGCCAGTAGCAATGGACAGGGGCATGTGGAGACCCAGTACTTC,CASSNGQGHVETQYF,TRBV19,TRBD1,TRBJ2-5,15,-
TGTGCCAGCAGCATGTCTAGCGGGGAGGGAGAGACCCAGTACTTC,CASSMSSGEGETQYF,TRBV9,TRBD2,TRBJ2-5,15,-
TGTGCCAGCAGCTCGACAGGGTACACTGAAGCTTTCTTT,CASSSTGYTEAFF,TRBV14,TRBD1,TRBJ1-1,13,-
TGTGCCACCAGCGGACTAGCGGGAGGATCACACGGGGAGCTGTTTTTT,CATSGLAGGSHGELFF,TRBV15,TRBD2,TRBJ2-2,16,-
TGTGCCAGCAGCCAGGGCCCCGCCAAAGAGACCCAGTACTTC,CASSQGPAKETQYF,TRBV7-9,-,TRBJ2-5,14,-
TGTGCCAGCAGCTTAGGGGCTTCCGCCTCCTATAGCAATCAGCCCCAGCATTTT,CASSLGASASYSNQPQHF,TRBV7-2,-,TRBJ1-5,18,-
TGTGCCTGGAGTGTACTTTTACTGAACACCGGGGAGCTGTTTTTT,CAWSVLLLNTGELFF,TRBV30,-,TRBJ2-2,15,-
TGCGCCAGCAGGATGGGAACTAGCGGGAGGGACGATGAGCAGTTCTTC,CASRMGTSGRDDEQFF,TRBV5-1,TRBD2,TRBJ2-1,16,-
TGTGCCAGCAGCCAACCCGGGACTTACGACTACACCTTC,CASSQPGTYDYTF,TRBV3-1/TRBV3-2,-,TRBJ1-2,13,-
TGTGCCAGCAAAAACAGCTACGAGCAGTACTTC,CASKNSYEQYF,TRBV6-5,-,TRBJ2-7,11,-
TGTGCCAGCTCACCCGTACCACGGGGCGGGAGCTCCTACGAGCAGTACTTC,CASSPVPRGGSSYEQYF,TRBV18,TRBD2,TRBJ2-7,17,once
TGTGCCAGCAGTTTAGCGGGAGACGGCGAGCAGTACTTC,CASSLAGDGEQYF,TRBV6-2/TRBV6-3,TRBD2,TRBJ2-7,13,-
TGCGCCAGCAGCCAAGAACTCGGGACTAGCGGGAGAGGTGAGCAGTTCTTC,CASSQELGTSGRGEQFF,TRBV4-3,TRBD2,TRBJ2-1,17,-
TGTGCCAGCAGCTCATCAACAGGGACCGCGGGGGAGCTGTTTTTT,CASSSSTGTAGELFF,TRBV7-2,-,TRBJ2-2,15,once
TGTGCCAGCAGCCAAGTTCCCAGGGCGCCCTACAATGAGCAGTTCTTC,CASSQVPRAPYNEQFF,TRBV3-1/TRBV3-2,-,TRBJ2-1,16,-
TGTGCCAGCACAGGACAGGTGTTAAACACCGGGGAGCTGTTTTTT,CASTGQVLNTGELFF,TRBV6-5,TRBD1,TRBJ2-2,15,-
TGTGCCAGCCTACCGAGCACAGACTACAATGAGCAGTTCTTC,CASLPSTDYNEQFF,TRBV19,-,TRBJ2-1,14,-
TGTGCCAGCAGCGGCGACAGGGGGCTTCAAGCCTATGGCTACACCTTC,CASSGDRGLQAYGYTF,TRBV7-9,TRBD1,TRBJ1-2,16,few
TGCGCCAGCAGTCCCAGAATCCGTGGGGGCAGGGAAACTGAAGCTTTCTTT,CASSPRIRGGRETEAFF,TRBV23-1,-,TRBJ1-1,17,once
TGTGCCAGCTCACCAGGAAGCGGGGAAAGCGAGCAGTACTTC,CASSPGSGESEQYF,TRBV18,TRBD2,TRBJ2-7,14,-
TGTGCCAGCAGCTTAGCAGGGGGTTCGGACGAGCAGTACTTC,CASSLAGGSDEQYF,TRBV7-6,-,TRBJ2-7,14,once
TGTGCCACCAGTGCCCGAACAGCGGGCGGGCTCACAGATACGCAGTATTTT,CATSARTAGGLTDTQYF,TRBV24-1,-,TRBJ2-3,17,-
TGTGCCAGCAGTTCGAGGATACCGGGACTAGCGGAAAACTACAATGAGCAGTTCTTC,CASSSRIPGLAENYNEQFF,TRBV28,TRBD2,TRBJ2-1,19,-
TGCAGCGCCCGACGAGCGGGAGTGGTGAATGAGCAGTTCTTC,CSARRAGVVNEQFF,TRBV29-1,TRBD2,TRBJ2-1,14,once
TGTGCCAGCAGAATAACAGGTACAGAGACCCAGTACTTC,CASRITGTETQYF,TRBV27,-,TRBJ2-5,13,-
TGTGCCAGCAGCCCTTGGTTGGGGGGAAGGTCGCCAGATACGCAGTATTTT,CASSPWLGGRSPDTQYF,TRBV9,-,TRBJ2-3,17,-
TGTGCCAGCAGCTTGTGGGACAGGAAAAACTACGAGCAGTACTTC,CASSLWDRKNYEQYF,TRBV5-6,TRBD1,TRBJ2-7,15,-
TGCGCCAGCAGCCAAGATACGGCGGGAATCAATGAGCAGTTCTTC,CASSQDTAGINEQFF,TRBV4-3,-,TRBJ2-1,15,once
TGTGCCAGCAGTTTGGAAGGCGGCAGCAACACCGGGGAGCTGTTTTTT,CASSLEGGSNTGELFF,TRBV27,-,TRBJ2-2,16,few
TGTGCCAGCTCACCACCAACAGGGGCGCAAGGAGGGAACACCTTC,CASSPPTGAQGGNTF,TRBV18,TRBD1,TRBJ1-2,15,-
TGCGCCAGCAGCGAGACTAGCGGGAGAAGGGGCGGGGAGCTGTTTTTT,CASSETSGRRGGELFF,TRBV10-1,TRBD2,TRBJ2-2,16,-
TGTGCCAGCAGTTCCCTGGGACAGCCGAGGTCAGATACGCAGTATTTT,CASSSLGQPRSDTQYF,TRBV27,TRBD1,TRBJ2-3,16,-
TGCGCCAGCAGCCAAGATGGTGCAGGGGGGAAACTGTTTTTT,CASSQDGAGGKLFF,TRBV4-3,TRBD1,TRBJ1-4,14,few
TGTGCCAGCAGTCTAGCAGTTTCCTACAATGAGCAGTTCTTC,CASSLAVSYNEQFF,TRBV7-9,-,TRBJ2-1,14,-
TGTGCCAGCAGCTTACAGAGGCTAGCGGGAGGGAATGAGCAGTTCTTC,CASSLQRLAGGNEQFF,TRBV7-3,TRBD2,TRBJ2-1,16,few
TGTGCCAGCAGTAAGACAGGCTCTGGGAGTTCACCCCTCCACTTT,CASSKTGSGSSPLHF,TRBV6-6,-,TRBJ1-6,15,-
TGTGCCTGGAAGGGACAGGGCTACGAGCAGTACTTC,CAWKGQGYEQYF,TRBV30,TRBD1,TRBJ2-7,12,-
TGCGCCAGCAGCTTTATCAGGGGGAGCGGGGAGCTGTTTTTT,CASSFIRGSGELFF,TRBV4-1,TRBD1,TRBJ2-2,14,-
TGTGCCAGCAGCTCTGCGGCGGGACTAGCGGTTTACAATGAGCAGTTCTTC,CASSSAAGLAVYNEQFF,TRBV13,TRBD2,TRBJ2-1,17,-
TGTGCCAGTAGTATCCTAGGCGGTGAGCAGTTCTTC,CASSILGGEQFF,TRBV19,-,TRBJ2-1,12,-
TGTGCCAGCAGCGTAGACAGCGGGGCCTACAATGAGCAGTTCTTC,CASSVDSGAYNEQFF,TRBV9,TRBD2,TRBJ2-1,15,-
TGCGCCAGCAGCTCCGGGACTAGCGGGAGGGCCGGCACCGGGGAGCTGTTTTTT,CASSSGTSGRAGTGELFF,TRBV5-1,TRBD2,TRBJ2-2,18,-
TGTGCCAGCAGCCGTACTAGCGGGAGGCAAGAGACCCAGTACTTC,CASSRTSGRQETQYF,TRBV5-4,TRBD2,TRBJ2-5,15,-
TGTGCCAGCAGCCTTCGGGTCGTAGGCGGTGAAAAACTGTTTTTT,CASSLRVVGGEKLFF,TRBV3-1/TRBV3-2,-,TRBJ1-4,15,-
TGTGCCAGCAGCCAAGAAGACAGGGGCAAGCCCCAGCATTTT,CASSQEDRGKPQHF,TRBV4-2,TRBD1,TRBJ1-5,14,-
TGTGCCACCATCAAGGGACAGGGTAGAAACCTGAACACTGAAGCTTTCTTT,CATIKGQGRNLNTEAFF,TRBV5-8,TRBD1,TRBJ1-1,17,-
TGTGCCAGCTCACCCGCAGGGCCTGGGAATCAGCCCCAGCATTTT,CASSPAGPGNQPQHF,TRBV18,-,TRBJ1-5,15,-
TGCAGTGCTAGTCGGCGGGAGGGCCTGGAGACCCAGTACTTC,CSASRREGLETQYF,TRBV20-1,TRBD2,TRBJ2-5,14,-
TGTGCCAGCTCCAGGACAGGGGTGGGCTATGGCTACACCTTC,CASSRTGVGYGYTF,TRBV7-9,TRBD1,TRBJ1-2,14,-
TGCGCCAGCAGCTTGGAACAGGTCAGCTCCTACGAGCAGTACTTC,CASSLEQVSSYEQYF,TRBV5-1,-,TRBJ2-7,15,-
TGTGCCAGCAGCCAAGATCTTGGGACAGGGAGGAGCTTCGAGACCCAGTACTTC,CASSQDLGTGRSFETQYF,TRBV3-1/TRBV3-2,TRBD1,TRBJ2-5,18,-
TGTGCCAGCAGCCCTAGACTAACTTTCACAGATACGCAGTATTTT,CASSPRLTFTDTQYF,TRBV28,-,TRBJ2-3,15,once